This TCR beta chain came from a study of blood T cell repertoires in COVID-19. Profiled with immunoSEQ multiplex PCR; TCRdb holds only in-frame clones, not every one. Counted here are about 250,000 clones, roughly 88% occurring once; the ten biggest clones make up about 6.7%. This receptor was obtained from a woman in her twenties or thirties with COVID-19, enrolled during active disease. Sequencing used peripheral blood.

CDR3 amino acids: CASSLAGTEAFF. The CDR3 DNA reads as TGTGCCAGCAGTTTGGCGGGGACTGAAGCTTTCTTT. The chain links TRBV12-3 or TRBV12-4 to TRBJ1-1; no clear D. V dropped 3 bases and J dropped 5 bases, with 7 bases sitting between them. There are 12 residues in the CDR3.